This TCR beta chain emerged from a study of CD8 T cells in ankylosing spondylitis. Findings and caveats of the study: Prior work had noted some motif variants in reactive arthritis blood and synovial fluid. The authors reported significant enrichment of disease-linked clones in matched ankylosing spondylitis synovial fluid. The authors found the disease-linked clones to be CD8+ and relatively rare in peripheral blood. Characteristic, it appeared, of ankylosing spondylitis blood was a TCR beta motif of roughly eight highly homologous variants.

On this clonotype: The antigen is undetermined.

CDR3 length: 13 amino acids. Trimming took off 9 bases at V and 0 bases at J, with 11 bases between the two ends. Germline CDR1 and CDR2: SGHRS and YFSETQ. It was by quantitative 5'-RACE with molecular barcodes that TCR beta libraries were made. TCRdb re-called the 5' RACE reads through MiXCR, storing one row per CDR3 protein. Of a few hundred thousand distinct CDR3 sequences in the sample, 12% were seen once. This clonotype originated in a male donor with ankylosing spondylitis. The specimen was blood, either unsorted or a sorted T cell fraction (not recorded which). V usage is TRBV5-1 and J usage is TRBJ2-3; D is uncertain. CDR3 bases: TGCGCCACGTACCGCAACAGCACAGATACGCAGTATTTT. It specifies CATYRNSTDTQYF.